This TCR beta chain was profiled in a study of cytomegalovirus exposure and HLA in healthy donors. Study findings and constraints: HLA alleles were associated with 15,000 to 20,000 TCR beta sequences in a later analysis at 0.05 false discovery rate.

CDR1 and CDR2 from the germline V gene are SGHTA and FQGNSA. The CDR3 runs 15 residues. V dropped 5 bases and J dropped 5; count of bases not matched to a gene: 11. This cohort consisted of healthy bone marrow donors. Donors sampled were nominally healthy, though unrecorded immune exposures were likely. Concerning this clone itself: What it binds is unknown.

PCR used 60 Vbeta primers and 13 Jbeta primers. Clones were sequenced by immunoSEQ multiplex PCR, and TCRdb holds only the in-frame ones, with some missing. The table has about 60,000 clones, 60% to 80% seen once. The chain links TRBV7-2 to TRBJ2-7, with 8 nucleotides matching TRBD1. The specimen was PBMCs. The origin of this receptor is a middle-aged woman in good health and CMV-seropositive. CDR3 coding DNA: TGTGCCAGCAGCGTCGGACAGGGCCGCGTACACGAGCAGTACTTC. Amino acids: CASSVGQGRVHEQYF.